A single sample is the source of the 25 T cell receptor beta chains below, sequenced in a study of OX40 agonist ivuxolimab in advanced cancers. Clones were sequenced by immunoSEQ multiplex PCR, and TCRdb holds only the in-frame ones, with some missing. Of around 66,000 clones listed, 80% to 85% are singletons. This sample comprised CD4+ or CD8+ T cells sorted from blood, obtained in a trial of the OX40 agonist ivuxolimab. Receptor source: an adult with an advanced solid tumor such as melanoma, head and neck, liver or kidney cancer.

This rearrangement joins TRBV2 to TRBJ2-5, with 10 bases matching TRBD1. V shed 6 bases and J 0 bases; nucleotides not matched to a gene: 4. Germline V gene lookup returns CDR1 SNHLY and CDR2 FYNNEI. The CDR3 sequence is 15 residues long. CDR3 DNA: TGTGCCAGCAGCCGGGACAGGGGCGACCAAGAGACCCAGTACTTC. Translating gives CASSRDRGDQETQYF.

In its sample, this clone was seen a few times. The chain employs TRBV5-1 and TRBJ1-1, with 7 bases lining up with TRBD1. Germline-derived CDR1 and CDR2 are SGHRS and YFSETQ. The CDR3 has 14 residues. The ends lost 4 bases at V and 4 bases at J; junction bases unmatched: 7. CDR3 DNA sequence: TGCGCCAGCAGCGGGGAGGGGGCGAGCACTGAAGCTTTCTTT. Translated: CASSGEGASTEAFF. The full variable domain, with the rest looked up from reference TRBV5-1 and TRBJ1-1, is KAGVTQTPRYLIKTRGQQVTLSCSPISGHRSVSWYQQTPGQGLQFLFEYFSETQRNKGNFPGRFSGRQFSNSRSEMNVSTLELGDSALYLCASSGEGASTEAFFGQGTRLTVV.

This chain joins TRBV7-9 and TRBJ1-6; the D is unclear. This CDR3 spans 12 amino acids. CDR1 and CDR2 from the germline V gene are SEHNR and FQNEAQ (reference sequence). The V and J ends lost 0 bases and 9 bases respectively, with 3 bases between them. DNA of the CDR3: TGTGCCAGCAGCTTAGCACGTTCACCCCTCCACTTT. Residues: CASSLARSPLHF.

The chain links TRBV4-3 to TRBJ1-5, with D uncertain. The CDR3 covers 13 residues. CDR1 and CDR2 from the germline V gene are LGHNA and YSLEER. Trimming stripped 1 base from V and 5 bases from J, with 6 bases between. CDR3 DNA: TGCGCCAGCAGCCAAGGTTATGATCAGCCCCAGCATTTT. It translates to CASSQGYDQPQHF.

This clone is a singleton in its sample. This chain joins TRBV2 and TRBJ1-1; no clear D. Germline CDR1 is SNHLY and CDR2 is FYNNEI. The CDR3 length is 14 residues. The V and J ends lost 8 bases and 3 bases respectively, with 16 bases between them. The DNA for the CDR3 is TGTGCCAGCGGCTCGGCGGGATTGGACACTGAAGCTTTCTTT. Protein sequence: CASGSAGLDTEAFF.

CDR3 nucleotides: TGCGCCAGCAGCTCTCTAGTGGACACTGAAGCTTTCTTT. Translation gives CASSSLVDTEAFF. This chain joins TRBV5-1 and TRBJ1-1; no clear D. The CDR3 extends over 13 amino acids. Trimming removed 3 bases at V and 3 bases at J, with 9 bases between. The germline V gene has CDR1 SGHRS and CDR2 YFSETQ. Variable domain in full (rest from reference TRBV5-1 and TRBJ1-1): KAGVTQTPRYLIKTRGQQVTLSCSPISGHRSVSWYQQTPGQGLQFLFEYFSETQRNKGNFPGRFSGRQFSNSRSEMNVSTLELGDSALYLCASSSLVDTEAFFGQGTRLTVV.

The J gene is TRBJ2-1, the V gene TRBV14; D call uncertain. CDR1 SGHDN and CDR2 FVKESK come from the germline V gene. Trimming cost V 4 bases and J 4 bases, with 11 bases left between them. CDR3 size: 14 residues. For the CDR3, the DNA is TGTGCCAGCAGCCTAAACATACCTTACAATGAGCAGTTCTTC. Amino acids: CASSLNIPYNEQFF. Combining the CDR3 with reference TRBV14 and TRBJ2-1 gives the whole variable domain EAGVTQFPSHSVIEKGQTVTLRCDPISGHDNLYWYRRVMGKEIKFLLHFVKESKQDESGMPNNRFLAERTGGTYSTLKVQPAELEDSGVYFCASSLNIPYNEQFFGPGTRLTVL.

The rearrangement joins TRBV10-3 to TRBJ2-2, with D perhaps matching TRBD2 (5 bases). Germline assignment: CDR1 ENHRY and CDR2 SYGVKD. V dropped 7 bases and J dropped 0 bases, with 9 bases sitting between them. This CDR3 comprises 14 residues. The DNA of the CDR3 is TGTGCCATCACCGCCGGGGCGAACACCGGGGAGCTGTTTTTT. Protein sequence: CAITAGANTGELFF.

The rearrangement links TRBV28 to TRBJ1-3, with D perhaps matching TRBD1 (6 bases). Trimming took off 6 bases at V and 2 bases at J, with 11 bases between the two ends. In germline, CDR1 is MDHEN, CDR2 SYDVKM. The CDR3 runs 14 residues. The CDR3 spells CASRQGGTGNTIYF. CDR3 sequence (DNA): TGTGCCAGCAGACAAGGGGGAACTGGAAACACCATATATTTT. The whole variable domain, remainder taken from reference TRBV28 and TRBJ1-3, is DVKVTQSSRYLVKRTGEKVFLECVQDMDHENMFWYRQDPGLGLRLIYFSYDVKMKEKGDIPEGYSVSREKKERFSLILESASTNQTSMYLCASRQGGTGNTIYFGEGSWLTVV.

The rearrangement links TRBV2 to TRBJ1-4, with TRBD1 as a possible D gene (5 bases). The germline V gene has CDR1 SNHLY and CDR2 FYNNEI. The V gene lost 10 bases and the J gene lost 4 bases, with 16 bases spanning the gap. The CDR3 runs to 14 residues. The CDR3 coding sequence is TGTGCCACCCGCAAGACAGACCTTAATGAAAAACTGTTTTTT. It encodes CATRKTDLNEKLFF. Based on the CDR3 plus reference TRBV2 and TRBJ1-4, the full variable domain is EPEVTQTPSHQVTQMGQEVILRCVPISNHLYFYWYRQILGQKVEFLVSFYNNEISEKSEIFDDQFSVERPDGSNFTLKIRSTKLEDSAMYFCATRKTDLNEKLFFGSGTQLSVL.

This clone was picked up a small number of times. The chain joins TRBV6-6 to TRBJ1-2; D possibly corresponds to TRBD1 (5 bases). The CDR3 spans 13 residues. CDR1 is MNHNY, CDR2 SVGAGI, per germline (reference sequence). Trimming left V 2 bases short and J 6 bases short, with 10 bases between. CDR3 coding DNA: TGTGCCAGCAGTTACACGGGGACCGATGGCTACACCTTC. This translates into CASSYTGTDGYTF.

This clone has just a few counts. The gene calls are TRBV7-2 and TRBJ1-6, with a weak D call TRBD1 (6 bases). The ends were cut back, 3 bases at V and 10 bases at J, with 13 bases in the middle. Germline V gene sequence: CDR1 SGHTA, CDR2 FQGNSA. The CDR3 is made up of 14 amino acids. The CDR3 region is CASSFRGGGSPLHF. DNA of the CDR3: TGTGCCAGCAGCTTTAGGGGGGGTGGCTCACCCCTCCACTTT.

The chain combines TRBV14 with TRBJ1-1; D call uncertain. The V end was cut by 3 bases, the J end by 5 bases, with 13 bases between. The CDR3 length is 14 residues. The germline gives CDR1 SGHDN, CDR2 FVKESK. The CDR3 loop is CASSHATYRTEAFF. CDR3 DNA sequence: TGTGCCAGCAGCCATGCTACCTACCGAACTGAAGCTTTCTTT.

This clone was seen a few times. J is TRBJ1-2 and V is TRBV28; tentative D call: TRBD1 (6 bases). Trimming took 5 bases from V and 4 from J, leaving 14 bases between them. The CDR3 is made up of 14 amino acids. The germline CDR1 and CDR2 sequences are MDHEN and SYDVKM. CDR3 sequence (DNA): TGTGCCAGCAGTCCCCGGGGGGGGGCCTATGGCTACACCTTC. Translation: CASSPRGGAYGYTF.

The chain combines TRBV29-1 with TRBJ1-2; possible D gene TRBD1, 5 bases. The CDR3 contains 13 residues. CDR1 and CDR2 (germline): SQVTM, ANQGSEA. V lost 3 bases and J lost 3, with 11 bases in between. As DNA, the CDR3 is TGCAGCGTTGATTGGGGACTGGACTATGGCTACACCTTC. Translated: CSVDWGLDYGYTF.

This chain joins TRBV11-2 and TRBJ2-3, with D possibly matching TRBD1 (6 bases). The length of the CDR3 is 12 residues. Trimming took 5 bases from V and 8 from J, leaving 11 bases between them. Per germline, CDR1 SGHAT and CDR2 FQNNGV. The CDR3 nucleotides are TGTGCCAGCAGCCCAGGGGTGGGTACGCAGTATTTT. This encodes CASSPGVGTQYF. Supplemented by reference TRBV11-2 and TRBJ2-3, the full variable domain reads EAGVAQSPRYKIIEKRQSVAFWCNPISGHATLYWYQQILGQGPKLLIQFQNNGVVDDSQLPKDRFSAERLKGVDSTLKIQPAKLEDSAVYLCASSPGVGTQYFGPGTRLTVL.

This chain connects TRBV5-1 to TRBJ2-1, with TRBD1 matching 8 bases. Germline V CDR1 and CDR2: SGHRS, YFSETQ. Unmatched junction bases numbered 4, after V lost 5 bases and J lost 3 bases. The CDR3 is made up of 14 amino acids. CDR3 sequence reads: CASSMGQDYNEQFF. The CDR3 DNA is TGCGCCAGCAGTATGGGACAGGACTACAATGAGCAGTTCTTC.

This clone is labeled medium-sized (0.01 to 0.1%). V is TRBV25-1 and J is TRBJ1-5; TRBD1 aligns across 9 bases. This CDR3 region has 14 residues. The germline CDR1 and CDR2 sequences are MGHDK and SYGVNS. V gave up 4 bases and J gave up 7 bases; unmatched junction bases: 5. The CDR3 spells CASSAGQGSQPQHF. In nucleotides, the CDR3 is TGTGCCAGCAGTGCTGGACAGGGGTCCCAGCCCCAGCATTTT.

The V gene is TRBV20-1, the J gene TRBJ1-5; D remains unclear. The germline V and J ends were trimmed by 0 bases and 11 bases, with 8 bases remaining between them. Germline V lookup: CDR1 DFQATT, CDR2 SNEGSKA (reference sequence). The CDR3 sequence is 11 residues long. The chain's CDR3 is CSARDQVTQHF. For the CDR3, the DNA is TGCAGTGCTAGAGATCAGGTGACCCAGCATTTT.

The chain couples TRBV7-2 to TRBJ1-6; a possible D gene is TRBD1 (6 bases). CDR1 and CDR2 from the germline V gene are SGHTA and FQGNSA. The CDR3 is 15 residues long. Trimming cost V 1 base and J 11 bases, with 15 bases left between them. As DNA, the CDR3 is TGTGCCAGCAGCTTAGGGGGCAGGGGAGGGACACCCCTCCACTTT. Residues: CASSLGGRGGTPLHF.

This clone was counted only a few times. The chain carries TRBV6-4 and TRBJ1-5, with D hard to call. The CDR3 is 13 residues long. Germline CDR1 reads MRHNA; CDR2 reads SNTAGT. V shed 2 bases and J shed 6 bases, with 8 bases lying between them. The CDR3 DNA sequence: TGTGCCAGCAGTGACACGTTAGGTCAGCCCCAGCATTTT. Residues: CASSDTLGQPQHF.

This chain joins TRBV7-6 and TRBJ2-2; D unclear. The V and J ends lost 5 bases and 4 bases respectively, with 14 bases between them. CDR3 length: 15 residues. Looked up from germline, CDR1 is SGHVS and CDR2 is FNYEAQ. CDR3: CASSTYWRGTGELFF. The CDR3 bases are TGTGCCAGCAGCACCTACTGGCGTGGCACCGGGGAGCTGTTTTTT. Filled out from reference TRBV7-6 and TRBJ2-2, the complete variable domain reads GAGVSQSPRYKVTKRGQDVALRCDPISGHVSLYWYRQALGQGPEFLTYFNYEAQQDKSGLPNDRFSAERPEGSISTLTIQRTEQRDSAMYRCASSTYWRGTGELFFGEGSRLTVL.

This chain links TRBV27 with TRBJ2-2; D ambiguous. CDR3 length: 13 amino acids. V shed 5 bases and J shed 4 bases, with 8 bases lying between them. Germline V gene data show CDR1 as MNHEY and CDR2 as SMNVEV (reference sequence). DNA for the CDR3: TGTGCCAGCAGTCCACAGAGCACCGGGGAGCTGTTTTTT. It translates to CASSPQSTGELFF.

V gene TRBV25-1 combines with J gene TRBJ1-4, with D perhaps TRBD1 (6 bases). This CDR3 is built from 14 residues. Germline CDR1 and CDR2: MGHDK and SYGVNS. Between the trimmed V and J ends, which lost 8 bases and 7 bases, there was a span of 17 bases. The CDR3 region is CASSRTVGGEKLFF. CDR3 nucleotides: TGTGCCAGCTCCAGGACAGTCGGCGGTGAAAAACTGTTTTTT.

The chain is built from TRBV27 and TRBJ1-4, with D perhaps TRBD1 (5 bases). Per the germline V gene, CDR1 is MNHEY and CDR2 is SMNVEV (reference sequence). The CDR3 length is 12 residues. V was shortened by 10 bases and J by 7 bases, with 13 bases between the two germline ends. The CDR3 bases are TGTGCCACCAGGGCGGCGGGTGAAAAACTGTTTTTT. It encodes CATRAAGEKLFF. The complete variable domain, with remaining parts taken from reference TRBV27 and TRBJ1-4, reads EAQVTQNPRYLITVTGKKLTVTCSQNMNHEYMSWYRQDPGLGLRQIYYSMNVEVTDKGDVPEGYKVSRKEKRNFPLILESPSPNQTSLYFCATRAAGEKLFFGSGTQLSVL.